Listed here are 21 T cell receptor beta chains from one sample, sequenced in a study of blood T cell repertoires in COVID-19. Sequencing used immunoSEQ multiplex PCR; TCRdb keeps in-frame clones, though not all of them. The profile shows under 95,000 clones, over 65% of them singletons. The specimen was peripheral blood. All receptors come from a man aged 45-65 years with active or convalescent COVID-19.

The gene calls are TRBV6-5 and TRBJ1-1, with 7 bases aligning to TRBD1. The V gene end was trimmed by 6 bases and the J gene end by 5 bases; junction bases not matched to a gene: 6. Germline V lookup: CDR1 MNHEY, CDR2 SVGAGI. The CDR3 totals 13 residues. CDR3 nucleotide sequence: TGTGCCAGCAGAAAGGGGGCGCAGACTGAAGCTTTCTTT. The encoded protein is CASRKGAQTEAFF.

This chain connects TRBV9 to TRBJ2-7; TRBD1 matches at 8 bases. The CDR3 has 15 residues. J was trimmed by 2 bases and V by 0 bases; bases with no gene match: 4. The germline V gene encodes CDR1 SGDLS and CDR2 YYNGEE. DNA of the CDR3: TGTGCCAGCAGCGTAGGGTCAGGGGGCGCCTACGAGCAGTACTTC. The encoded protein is CASSVGSGGAYEQYF. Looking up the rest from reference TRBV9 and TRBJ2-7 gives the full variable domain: DSGVTQTPKHLITATGQRVTLRCSPRSGDLSVYWYQQSLDQGLQFLIQYYNGEERAKGNILERFSAQQFPDLHSELNLSSLELGDSALYFCASSVGSGGAYEQYFGPGTRLTVT.

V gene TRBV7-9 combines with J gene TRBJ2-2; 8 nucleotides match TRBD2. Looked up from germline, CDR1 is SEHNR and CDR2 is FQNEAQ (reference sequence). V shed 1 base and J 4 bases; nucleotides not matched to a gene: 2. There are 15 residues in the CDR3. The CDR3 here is CASSLGGLVTGELFF. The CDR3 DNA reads TGTGCCAGCAGCTTAGGGGGACTAGTCACCGGGGAGCTGTTTTTT.

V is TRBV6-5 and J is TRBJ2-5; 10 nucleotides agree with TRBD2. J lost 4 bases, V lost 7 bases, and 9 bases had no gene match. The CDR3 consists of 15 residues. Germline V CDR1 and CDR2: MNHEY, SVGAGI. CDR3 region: CASKLERGGRETQYF. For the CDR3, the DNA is TGTGCCAGCAAGCTGGAGCGGGGGGGCCGAGAGACCCAGTACTTC.

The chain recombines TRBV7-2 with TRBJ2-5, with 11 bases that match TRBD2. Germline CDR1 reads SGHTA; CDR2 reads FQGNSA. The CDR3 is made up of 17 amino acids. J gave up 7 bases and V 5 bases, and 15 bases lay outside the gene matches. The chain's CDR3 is CASSPQLGSGGAGTQYF. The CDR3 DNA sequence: TGTGCCAGCAGCCCCCAACTTGGTAGCGGGGGGGCGGGGACCCAGTACTTC.

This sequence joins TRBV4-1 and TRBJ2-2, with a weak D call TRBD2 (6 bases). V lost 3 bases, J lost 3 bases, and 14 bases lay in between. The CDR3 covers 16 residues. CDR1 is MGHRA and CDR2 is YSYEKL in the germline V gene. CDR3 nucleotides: TGCGCCAGCAGCCACGGACTGACTAGTTACACCGGGGAGCTGTTTTTT. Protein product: CASSHGLTSYTGELFF.

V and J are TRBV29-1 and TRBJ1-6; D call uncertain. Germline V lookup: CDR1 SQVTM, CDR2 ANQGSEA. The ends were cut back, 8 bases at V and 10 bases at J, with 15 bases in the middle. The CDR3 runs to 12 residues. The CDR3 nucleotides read TGCAGCCTTCATCCAGATCCGTCACCCCTCCACTTT. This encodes CSLHPDPSPLHF.

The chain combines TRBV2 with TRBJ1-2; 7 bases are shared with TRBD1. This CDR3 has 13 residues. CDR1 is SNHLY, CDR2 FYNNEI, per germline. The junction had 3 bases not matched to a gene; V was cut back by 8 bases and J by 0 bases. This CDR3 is CASGDRPNYGYTF. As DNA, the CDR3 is TGTGCCAGCGGGGACAGACCTAACTATGGCTACACCTTC.

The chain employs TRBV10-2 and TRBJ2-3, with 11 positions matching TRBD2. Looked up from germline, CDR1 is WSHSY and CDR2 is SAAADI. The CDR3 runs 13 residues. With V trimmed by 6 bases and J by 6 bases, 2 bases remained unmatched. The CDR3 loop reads CASRTSGEDTQYF. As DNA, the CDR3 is TGCGCCAGCAGGACTAGCGGGGAGGATACGCAGTATTTT.

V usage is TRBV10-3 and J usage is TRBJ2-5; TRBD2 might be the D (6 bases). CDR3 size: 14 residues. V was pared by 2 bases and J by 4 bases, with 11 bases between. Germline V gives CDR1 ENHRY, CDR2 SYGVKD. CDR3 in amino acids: CAISELRGGETQYF. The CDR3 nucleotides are TGTGCCATCAGTGAGCTCCGGGGAGGAGAGACCCAGTACTTC.

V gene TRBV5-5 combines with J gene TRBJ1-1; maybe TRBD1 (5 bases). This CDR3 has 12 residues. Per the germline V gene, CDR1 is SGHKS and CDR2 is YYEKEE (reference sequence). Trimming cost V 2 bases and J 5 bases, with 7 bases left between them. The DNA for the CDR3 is TGTGCCAGCAGCTTCCGGGGGACTGAAGCTTTCTTT. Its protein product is CASSFRGTEAFF. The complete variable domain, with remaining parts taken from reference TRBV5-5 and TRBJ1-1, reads DAGVTQSPTHLIKTRGQQVTLRCSPISGHKSVSWYQQVLGQGPQFIFQYYEKEERGRGNFPDRFSARQFPNYSSELNVNALLLGDSALYLCASSFRGTEAFFGQGTRLTVV.

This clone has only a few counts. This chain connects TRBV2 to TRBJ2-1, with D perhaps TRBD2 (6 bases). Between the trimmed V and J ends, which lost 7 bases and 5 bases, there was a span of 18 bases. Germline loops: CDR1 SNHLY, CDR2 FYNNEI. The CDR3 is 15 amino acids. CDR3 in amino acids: CASKFGDLFDNEQFF. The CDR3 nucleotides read TGTGCCAGCAAGTTTGGGGACTTATTCGACAATGAGCAGTTCTTC.

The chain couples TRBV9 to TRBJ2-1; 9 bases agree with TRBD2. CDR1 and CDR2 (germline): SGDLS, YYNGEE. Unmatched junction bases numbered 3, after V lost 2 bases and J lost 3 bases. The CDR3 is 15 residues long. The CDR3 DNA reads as TGTGCCAGCAGCGTTAGCGGGGGCTACTACAATGAGCAGTTCTTC. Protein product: CASSVSGGYYNEQFF.

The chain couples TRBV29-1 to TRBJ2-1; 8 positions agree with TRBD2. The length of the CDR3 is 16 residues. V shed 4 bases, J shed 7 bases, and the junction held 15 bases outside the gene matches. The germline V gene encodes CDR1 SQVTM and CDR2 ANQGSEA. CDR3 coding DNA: TGCAGCGTTGTCGGGGGGGGCCTTTTGCCTACGAATGAGCAGTTCTTC. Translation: CSVVGGGLLPTNEQFF.

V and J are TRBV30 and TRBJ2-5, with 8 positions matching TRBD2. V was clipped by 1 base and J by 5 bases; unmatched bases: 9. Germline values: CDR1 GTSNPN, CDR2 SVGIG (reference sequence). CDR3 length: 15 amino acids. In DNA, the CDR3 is TGTGCCTGGAGTGAAGCTAGCGGGCGATACGAGACCCAGTACTTC. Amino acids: CAWSEASGRYETQYF.

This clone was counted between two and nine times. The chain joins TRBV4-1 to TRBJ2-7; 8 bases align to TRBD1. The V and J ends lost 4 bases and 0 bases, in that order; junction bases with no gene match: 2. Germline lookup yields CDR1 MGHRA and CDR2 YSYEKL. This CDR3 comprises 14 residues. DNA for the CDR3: TGCGCCAGCAGCCCCGGACAGGGCTCCTACGAGCAGTACTTC. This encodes CASSPGQGSYEQYF.

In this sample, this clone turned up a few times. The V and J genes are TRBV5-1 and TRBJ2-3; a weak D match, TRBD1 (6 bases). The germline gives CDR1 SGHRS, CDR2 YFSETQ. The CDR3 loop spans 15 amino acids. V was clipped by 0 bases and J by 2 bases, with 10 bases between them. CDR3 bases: TGCGCCAGCAGCTTGGACAGGGTCGCCACAGATACGCAGTATTTT. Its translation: CASSLDRVATDTQYF.

CDR3 DNA sequence: TGTGCCAGCAGTTTCAGGGGTGACTATGGCTACACCTTC. It specifies CASSFRGDYGYTF. This sequence joins TRBV28 and TRBJ1-2, with D possibly TRBD1 on 6 matching bases. Germline values: CDR1 MDHEN, CDR2 SYDVKM. The CDR3 totals 13 residues. V lost 3 bases to trimming and J lost 3 bases, with 8 bases between them.

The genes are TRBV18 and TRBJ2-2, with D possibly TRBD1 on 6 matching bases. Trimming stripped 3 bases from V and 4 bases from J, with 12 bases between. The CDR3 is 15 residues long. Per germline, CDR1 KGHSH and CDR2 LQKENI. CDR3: CASSPPGQITGELFF. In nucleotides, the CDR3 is TGTGCCAGCTCACCCCCAGGACAGATCACCGGGGAGCTGTTTTTT.

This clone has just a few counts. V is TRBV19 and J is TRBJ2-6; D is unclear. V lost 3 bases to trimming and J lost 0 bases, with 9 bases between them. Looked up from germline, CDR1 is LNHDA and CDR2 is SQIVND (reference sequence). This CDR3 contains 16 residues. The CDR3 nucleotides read TGTGCCAGTAGTATGAGACTGATCTCTGGGGCCAACGTCCTGACTTTC. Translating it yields CASSMRLISGANVLTF.

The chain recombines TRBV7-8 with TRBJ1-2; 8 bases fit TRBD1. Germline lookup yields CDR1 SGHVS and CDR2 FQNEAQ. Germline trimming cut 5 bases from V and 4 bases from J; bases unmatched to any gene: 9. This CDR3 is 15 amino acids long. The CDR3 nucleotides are TGTGCCAGCAGCATCCGACAGGGGCCTAGCTATGGCTACACCTTC. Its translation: CASSIRQGPSYGYTF.